This is a list of T cell receptor beta chains from one sample in a study of blood T cell repertoires in COVID-19. Sequencing used immunoSEQ multiplex PCR; TCRdb keeps in-frame clones, though not all of them. Seen here are some 350,000 clones, about 90% observed once, and the top ten hold under 6%. The sample was PBMCs or T cells enriched from blood (not recorded which). Receptors were obtained from a man aged 25-45 years who had recovered from COVID-19. Both conserved end residues are part of each CDR3. A D gene is named only where the DNA matches it firmly. A row's size may be missing; if present it is once, few, many or a size class.

v_gene	j_gene	d_gene	abundance	CDR3nt	CDR3aa
TRBV2	TRBJ2-7	TRBD1	once	TGTGCCAGCAGTGAGGTAGGGACAGGGTCCTACGAGCAGTACTTC	CASSEVGTGSYEQYF
TRBV4-2	TRBJ1-2	-	-	TGTGCCAGCAGCCAAGTTCAGGACTATGGCTACACCTTC	CASSQVQDYGYTF
TRBV28	TRBJ1-2	-	-	TGTGCCAGCAGTTTCCCACGACAGGATCCCCCACGGTATGGCTACACCTTC	CASSFPRQDPPRYGYTF
TRBV13	TRBJ2-1	TRBD2	-	TGTGCCAGCAGCCACAGCGGGGGGGCCTACAATGAGCAGTTCTTC	CASSHSGGAYNEQFF
TRBV5-6	TRBJ2-1	-	-	TGTGCCAGCAGCTTTTTGGGGGCCGGTCGTAGGAATGAGCAGTTCTTC	CASSFLGAGRRNEQFF
TRBV2	TRBJ1-1	-	-	TGTGCCAGCAGTGAAGCGTTGCGGGTTATGAACACTGAAGCTTTCTTT	CASSEALRVMNTEAFF
TRBV18	TRBJ1-3	TRBD1	-	TGTGCCAGCTCAGACACCACAGGGGGTGGAAACACCATATATTTT	CASSDTTGGGNTIYF
TRBV13	TRBJ2-1	-	-	TGTGCCAGCAGCCGAACAACCGGGTACAATGAGCAGTTCTTC	CASSRTTGYNEQFF
TRBV7-8	TRBJ2-3	-	-	TGTGCCAGCAGCCGGACTAATCAAGATACGCAGTATTTT	CASSRTNQDTQYF
TRBV14	TRBJ2-1	-	once	TGTGCCAGCAGCCAAAAGGGGGGGCCTCGCAATGAGCAGTTCTTC	CASSQKGGPRNEQFF
TRBV7-8	TRBJ1-2	TRBD1	-	TGTGCCAGCAGCTTAGACTCAGGGGGTTTCTATGGCTACACCTTC	CASSLDSGGFYGYTF
TRBV7-9	TRBJ2-7	TRBD2	-	TGTGCCAGCAGCAATAGCGGGGCCGCATCTTACGAGCAGTACTTC	CASSNSGAASYEQYF
TRBV27	TRBJ1-4	TRBD1	-	TGTGCCAGCAGGGAACAGGGGGCTGCGAGGGAAAAACTGTTTTTT	CASREQGAAREKLFF
TRBV18	TRBJ2-1	TRBD1	few	TGTGCCAGCTCACCAGAACGGCAGGGGGCCTATGAGCAGTTCTTC	CASSPERQGAYEQFF
TRBV14	TRBJ2-1	TRBD2	-	TGTGCCAGCAGCTCGCTACTAGCGGGGGGTTACAATGAGCAGTTCTTC	CASSSLLAGGYNEQFF
TRBV12-3/TRBV12-4	TRBJ2-7	-	-	TGTGCCAGCAGTTCCACGGGGGAGCAGTACTTC	CASSSTGEQYF
TRBV24-1	TRBJ2-3	TRBD1	-	TGTGCCACCAGTGACCCAGGACAGGATGGGGATACGCAGTATTTT	CATSDPGQDGDTQYF
TRBV25-1	TRBJ2-2	-	-	TGTGCCAGCAGTGAATTTAGGGGTCACACCGGGGAGCTGTTTTTT	CASSEFRGHTGELFF
TRBV6-1	TRBJ2-3	-	-	TGTGCCAGCAGTGAGCGAGTATCTAGGACAGATACGCAGTATTTT	CASSERVSRTDTQYF
TRBV28	TRBJ2-3	-	-	TGTGCCAGCGGACCAACTTCGGGACACAGCACAGATACGCAGTATTTT	CASGPTSGHSTDTQYF
TRBV3-1/TRBV3-2	TRBJ1-4	-	-	TGTGCCAGCAGCCACAGGGCGCGGAATGAAAAACTGTTTTTT	CASSHRARNEKLFF
TRBV27	TRBJ1-6	-	-	TGTGCCAGCAGTTTAAGAGGCGGAGCCTATAATTCACCCCTCCACTTT	CASSLRGGAYNSPLHF
TRBV29-1	TRBJ1-4	TRBD1	-	TGCAGCGGACAGGGAAGGACTAATGAAAAACTGTTTTTT	CSGQGRTNEKLFF
TRBV14	TRBJ2-2	-	-	TGTGCCAGCAGCCAATGGACAGCGACCGGGGAGCTGTTTTTT	CASSQWTATGELFF
TRBV29-1	TRBJ2-5	TRBD2	-	TGCAGCGCCGGACTAGCGGTGGAGACCCAGTACTTC	CSAGLAVETQYF
TRBV6-2/TRBV6-3	TRBJ2-7	TRBD2	-	TGTGCCAGCAGTCTACGCGCGGGACTAGCTCGGGAGCAGTACTTC	CASSLRAGLAREQYF
TRBV18	TRBJ1-4	-	-	TGTGCCAGCTCACCGCCAGGGAAGTATGAAAAACTGTTTTTT	CASSPPGKYEKLFF
TRBV28	TRBJ1-5	-	-	TGTGCCAGCAGTTTGCCGTCGACTGTGCGGCAGCCCCAGCATTTT	CASSLPSTVRQPQHF
TRBV2	TRBJ2-1	TRBD1	-	TGTGCCAGCGACGGGACAGGGGGCTACAATGAGCAGTTCTTC	CASDGTGGYNEQFF
TRBV2	TRBJ2-1	TRBD2	-	TGTGCCAGCTTGTCGGGGGGGCTCAATGAGCAGTTCTTC	CASLSGGLNEQFF
TRBV7-9	TRBJ1-2	TRBD1	once	TGTGCCAGCAGCTTAGGGACAGGGTCCTATGGCTACACCTTC	CASSLGTGSYGYTF
TRBV5-4	TRBJ1-3	-	-	TGTGCCAGCAGCCCCGGACAGTCGTCTGGAAACACCATATATTTT	CASSPGQSSGNTIYF